The rows below give T cell receptor beta chains drawn from one sample of a study of blood T cell repertoires in COVID-19. Here immunoSEQ multiplex PCR was the method, and the copy in TCRdb shows in-frame clones only, minus some. Here the sample spans more than 200,000 clones, more than 70% being singletons. The sample comprised peripheral blood. These receptors came from a young woman with COVID-19, enrolled during active disease. Each CDR3 is given with its conserved first and last residue. The D gene is left open where the match is weak. Some rows have no size entry. The others give once, few or many, or a class for an expanded clone.

d_gene: NA; j_gene: TRBJ1-1; v_gene: TRBV7-2; abundance: NA; CDR3aa: CASSFYSEAFF; CDR3nt: TGTGCCAGCAGCTTTTACTCTGAAGCTTTCTTT
d_gene: TRBD2; j_gene: TRBJ2-2; v_gene: TRBV5-1; abundance: NA; CDR3aa: CASSPAGGLVGELFF; CDR3nt: TGCGCCAGCAGCCCGGCGGGAGGGCTGGTCGGGGAGCTGTTTTTT
d_gene: NA; j_gene: TRBJ1-3; v_gene: TRBV2; abundance: NA; CDR3aa: CASSEVRESSGNTIYF; CDR3nt: TGTGCCAGCAGTGAAGTAAGGGAGTCCTCTGGAAACACCATATATTTT
d_gene: NA; j_gene: TRBJ2-3; v_gene: TRBV5-1; abundance: NA; CDR3aa: CASSLAGEDTQYF; CDR3nt: TGCGCCAGCAGCTTGGCCGGGGAAGATACGCAGTATTTT
d_gene: TRBD2; j_gene: TRBJ2-5; v_gene: TRBV20-1; abundance: once; CDR3aa: CSASAAGGTGETQYF; CDR3nt: TGCAGTGCTAGTGCTGCGGGGGGGACTGGGGAGACCCAGTACTTC
d_gene: NA; j_gene: TRBJ1-5; v_gene: TRBV2; abundance: once; CDR3aa: CASRDGDNSNQPQHF; CDR3nt: TGTGCCAGCAGGGACGGGGATAATAGCAATCAGCCCCAGCATTTT
d_gene: NA; j_gene: TRBJ1-5; v_gene: TRBV12-3/TRBV12-4; abundance: NA; CDR3aa: CASSLALLQPQHF; CDR3nt: TGTGCCAGCAGTTTAGCGCTATTGCAGCCCCAGCATTTT
d_gene: TRBD1; j_gene: TRBJ1-2; v_gene: TRBV4-2; abundance: NA; CDR3aa: CASGDRGRGGDNYGYTF; CDR3nt: TGTGCCAGCGGCGACAGGGGTAGAGGAGGAGATAACTATGGCTACACCTTC
d_gene: TRBD1; j_gene: TRBJ1-2; v_gene: TRBV27; abundance: NA; CDR3aa: CASSPRQGTNYGYTF; CDR3nt: TGTGCCAGCAGCCCCAGACAGGGTACTAACTATGGCTACACCTTC
d_gene: TRBD1; j_gene: TRBJ1-1; v_gene: TRBV12-3/TRBV12-4; abundance: NA; CDR3aa: CASSFQQGTEAFF; CDR3nt: TGTGCCAGCAGTTTCCAACAGGGGACTGAAGCTTTCTTT
d_gene: NA; j_gene: TRBJ2-5; v_gene: TRBV7-2; abundance: few; CDR3aa: CASSLEGGTQETQYF; CDR3nt: TGTGCCAGCAGCTTAGAAGGCGGCACCCAAGAGACCCAGTACTTC
d_gene: NA; j_gene: TRBJ1-5; v_gene: TRBV6-6; abundance: NA; CDR3aa: CASTYRTARGQPQHF; CDR3nt: TGTGCCAGCACGTACCGGACGGCTAGGGGTCAGCCCCAGCATTTT
d_gene: NA; j_gene: TRBJ1-1; v_gene: TRBV7-9; abundance: NA; CDR3aa: CASSPQGTNTEAFF; CDR3nt: TGTGCCAGCAGTCCTCAGGGGACCAACACTGAAGCTTTCTTT
d_gene: TRBD2; j_gene: TRBJ2-3; v_gene: TRBV5-4; abundance: NA; CDR3aa: CASSLGAGDTDTQYF; CDR3nt: TGTGCCAGCAGCTTGGGAGCGGGGGACACAGATACGCAGTATTTT
d_gene: NA; j_gene: TRBJ1-4; v_gene: TRBV15; abundance: NA; CDR3aa: CATSSAGTNEKLFF; CDR3nt: TGTGCCACCAGCAGCGCAGGAACTAATGAAAAACTGTTTTTT
d_gene: TRBD1; j_gene: TRBJ1-2; v_gene: TRBV25-1; abundance: NA; CDR3aa: CASSASRQGVSYGYTF; CDR3nt: TGTGCCAGCAGTGCTTCCCGACAGGGGGTTAGCTATGGCTACACCTTC
d_gene: TRBD2; j_gene: TRBJ2-1; v_gene: TRBV11-2; abundance: NA; CDR3aa: CASSLQGGDYNEQFF; CDR3nt: TGTGCCAGCAGCTTACAGGGAGGGGATTACAATGAGCAGTTCTTC
d_gene: NA; j_gene: TRBJ2-3; v_gene: TRBV6-4; abundance: few; CDR3aa: CASSAGDTDTQYF; CDR3nt: TGTGCCAGCAGTGCAGGGGACACAGATACGCAGTATTTT